This T cell receptor (beta chain) is drawn from a study of cytomegalovirus exposure and HLA in healthy donors. Looking at the study overall: Later, an analysis reported that the 110 or so validation repertoires had used the same platform as the approximately 660 first-cohort repertoires.

Study-wide findings and caveats: Cytomegalovirus association was listed for approximately 160 TCR beta chains. Rarity marked most TCR sequences, yet some public TCRs occurred in many donors.

The donors were in the roughly 130-subject validation cohort, distinct from the approximately 700-subject first cohort. The length of the CDR3 is 15 residues. V lost 1 base and J 3 bases, leaving 12 bases between the germline ends. CDR1 KGHSH and CDR2 LQKENI come from the germline V gene. About this clone itself: Its target is not known.

TCRdb keeps only in-frame clones here, not all; method: immunoSEQ multiplex PCR. The sample holds some 110,000 clones, about 83% seen once. Material: PBMCs. The clonotype originates from a man aged 18-30 years in good health and CMV-seronegative. The chain recombines TRBV18 with TRBJ1-1; no clear D. As DNA, the CDR3 is TGTGCCAGCTCACCACAACGGGCCGGGGACACTGAAGCTTTCTTT. Its translation: CASSPQRAGDTEAFF.